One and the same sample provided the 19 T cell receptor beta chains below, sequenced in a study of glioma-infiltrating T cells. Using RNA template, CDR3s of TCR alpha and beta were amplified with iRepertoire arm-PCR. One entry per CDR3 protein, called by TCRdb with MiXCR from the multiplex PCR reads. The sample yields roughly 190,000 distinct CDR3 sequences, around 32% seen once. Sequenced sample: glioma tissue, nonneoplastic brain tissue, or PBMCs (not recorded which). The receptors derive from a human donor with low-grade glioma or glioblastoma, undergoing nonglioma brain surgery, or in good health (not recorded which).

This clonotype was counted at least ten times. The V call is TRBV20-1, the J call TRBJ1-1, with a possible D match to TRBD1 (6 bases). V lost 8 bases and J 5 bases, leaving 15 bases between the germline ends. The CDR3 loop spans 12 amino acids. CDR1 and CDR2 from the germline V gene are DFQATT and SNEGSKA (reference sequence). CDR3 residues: CSSLGARTEAFF. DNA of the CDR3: TGCAGTTCCCTGGGGGCGCGAACTGAAGCTTTCTTT.

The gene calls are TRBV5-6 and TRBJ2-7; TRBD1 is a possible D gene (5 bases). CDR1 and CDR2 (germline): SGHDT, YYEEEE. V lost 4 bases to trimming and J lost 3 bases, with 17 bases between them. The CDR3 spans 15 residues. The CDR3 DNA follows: TGTGCCAGCAGCCCCAGGTTAAGACAGTTCTACGAGCAGTACTTC. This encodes CASSPRLRQFYEQYF.

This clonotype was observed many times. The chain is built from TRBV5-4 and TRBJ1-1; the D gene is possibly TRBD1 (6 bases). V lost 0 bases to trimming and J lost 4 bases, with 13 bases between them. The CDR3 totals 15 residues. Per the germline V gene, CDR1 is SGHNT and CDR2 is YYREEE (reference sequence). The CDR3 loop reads CASSLAGRGGTEAFF. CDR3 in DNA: TGTGCCAGCAGCTTGGCTGGGCGAGGGGGCACTGAAGCTTTCTTT.

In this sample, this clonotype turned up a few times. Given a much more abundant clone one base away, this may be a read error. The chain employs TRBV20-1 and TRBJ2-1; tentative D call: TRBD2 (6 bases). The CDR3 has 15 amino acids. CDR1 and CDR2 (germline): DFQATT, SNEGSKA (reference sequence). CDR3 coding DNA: TGCAGTGCTTCCCCCGGGACTTCCTCCTACAATGAGCAGCTCTTC. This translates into CSASPGTSSYNEQLF.

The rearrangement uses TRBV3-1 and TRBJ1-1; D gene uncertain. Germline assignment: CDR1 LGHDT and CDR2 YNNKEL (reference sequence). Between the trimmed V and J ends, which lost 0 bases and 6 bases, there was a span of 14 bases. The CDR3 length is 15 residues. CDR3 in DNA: TGTGCCAGCAGCCAAGACCAAGGCGCCGGGCCTGAAGCTTTCTTT. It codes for CASSQDQGAGPEAFF.

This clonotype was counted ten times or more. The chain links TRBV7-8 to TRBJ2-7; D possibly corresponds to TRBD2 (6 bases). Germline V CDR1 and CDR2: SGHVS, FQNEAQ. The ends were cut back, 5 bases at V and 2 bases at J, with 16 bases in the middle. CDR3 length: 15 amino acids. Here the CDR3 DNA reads TGTGCCAGCAGCCTCCCCGGGAGCGGGCCCTACGAGCAGTACTTC. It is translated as CASSLPGSGPYEQYF.

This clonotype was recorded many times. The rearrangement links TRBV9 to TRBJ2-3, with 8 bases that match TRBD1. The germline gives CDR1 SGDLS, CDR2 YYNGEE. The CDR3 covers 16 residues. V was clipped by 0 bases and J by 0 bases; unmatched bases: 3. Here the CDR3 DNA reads TGTGCCAGCAGCGTAGGAAGGACAGGGAGCACAGATACGCAGTATTTT. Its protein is CASSVGRTGSTDTQYF.

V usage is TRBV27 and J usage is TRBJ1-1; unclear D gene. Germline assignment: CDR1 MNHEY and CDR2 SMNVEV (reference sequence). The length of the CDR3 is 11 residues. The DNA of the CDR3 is TGTGTTAGCAGTTCAAACACTGAAGCTTTCTTT. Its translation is CVSSSNTEAFF.

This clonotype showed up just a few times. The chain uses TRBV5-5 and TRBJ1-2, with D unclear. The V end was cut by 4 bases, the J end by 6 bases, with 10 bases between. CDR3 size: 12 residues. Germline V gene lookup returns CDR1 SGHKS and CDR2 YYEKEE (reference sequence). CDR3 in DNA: TGTGCCAGCAGCCTCAGTCTGGATGGCTACACCTTC. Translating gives CASSLSLDGYTF.

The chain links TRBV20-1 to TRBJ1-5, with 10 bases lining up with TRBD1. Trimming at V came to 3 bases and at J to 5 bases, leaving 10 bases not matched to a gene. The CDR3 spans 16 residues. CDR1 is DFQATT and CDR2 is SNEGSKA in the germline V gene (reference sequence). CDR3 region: CSASERDRGGDQPQHF. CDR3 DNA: TGCAGTGCTAGCGAAAGGGACAGGGGAGGGGATCAGCCCCAGCATTTT.

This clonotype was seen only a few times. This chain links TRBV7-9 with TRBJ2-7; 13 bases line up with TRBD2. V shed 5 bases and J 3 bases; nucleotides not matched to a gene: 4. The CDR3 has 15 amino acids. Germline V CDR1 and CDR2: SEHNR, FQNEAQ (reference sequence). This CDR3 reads CASSPWTSGSYEQYF. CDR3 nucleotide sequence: TGTGCCAGCAGCCCCTGGACTAGCGGGAGCTACGAGCAGTACTTC.

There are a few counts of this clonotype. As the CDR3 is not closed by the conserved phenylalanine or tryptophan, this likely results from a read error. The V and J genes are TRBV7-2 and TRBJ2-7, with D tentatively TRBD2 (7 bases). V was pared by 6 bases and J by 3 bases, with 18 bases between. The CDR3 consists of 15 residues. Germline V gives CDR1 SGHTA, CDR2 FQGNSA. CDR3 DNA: TGTGCCAGCAGAGGGGGGGTCCAGCGAAGCTACGAGCAGTACTCC. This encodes CASRGGVQRSYEQYS.

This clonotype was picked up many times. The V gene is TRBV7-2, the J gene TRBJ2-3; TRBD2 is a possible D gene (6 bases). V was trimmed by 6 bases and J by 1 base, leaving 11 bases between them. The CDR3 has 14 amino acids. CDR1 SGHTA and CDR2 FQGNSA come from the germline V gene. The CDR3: CASRVASGTDTQYF. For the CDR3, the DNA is TGTGCCAGCAGGGTGGCTAGCGGCACAGATACGCAGTATTTT.

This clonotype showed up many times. The CDR3 region has the DNA TGTGCCAGCAGCTTACTTGTCAGCTCGAACACTGAAGCTTTCTTT. Its protein product is CASSLLVSSNTEAFF. The chain employs TRBV7-9 and TRBJ1-1; D is unclear. This CDR3 has 15 residues. V lost 2 bases, J lost 1 base, and 11 bases lay in between. Germline assignment: CDR1 SEHNR and CDR2 FQNEAQ (reference sequence).

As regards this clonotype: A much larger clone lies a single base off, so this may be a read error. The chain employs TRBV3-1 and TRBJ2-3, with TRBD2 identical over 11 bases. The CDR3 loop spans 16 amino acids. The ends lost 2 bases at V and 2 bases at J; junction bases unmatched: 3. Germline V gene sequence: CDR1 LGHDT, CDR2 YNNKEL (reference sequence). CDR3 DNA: TGTGCCAGCAGCCAACTAGCGGGAGGTATCACAGATACGCAGTATTTT. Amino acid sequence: CASSQLAGGITDTQYF.

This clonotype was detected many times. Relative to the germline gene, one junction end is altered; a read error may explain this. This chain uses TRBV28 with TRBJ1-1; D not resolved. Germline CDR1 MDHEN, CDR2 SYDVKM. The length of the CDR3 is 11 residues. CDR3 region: CASYGEKKGHF. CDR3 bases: TGTGCCAGCTACGGGGAGAAAAAAGGGCACTTT.

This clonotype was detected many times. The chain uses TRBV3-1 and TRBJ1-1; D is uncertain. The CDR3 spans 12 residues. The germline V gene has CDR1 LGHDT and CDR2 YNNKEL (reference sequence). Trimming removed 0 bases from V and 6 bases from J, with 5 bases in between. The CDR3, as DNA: TGTGCCAGCAGCCAAGAACCCTCTGAAGCTTTCTTT. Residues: CASSQEPSEAFF.

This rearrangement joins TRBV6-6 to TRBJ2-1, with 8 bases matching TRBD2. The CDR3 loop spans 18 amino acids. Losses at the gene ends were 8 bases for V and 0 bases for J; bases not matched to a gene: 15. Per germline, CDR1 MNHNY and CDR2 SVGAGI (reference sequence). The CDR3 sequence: CASRAASGPYRSYNEQFF. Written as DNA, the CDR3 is TGTGCCAGCCGAGCGGCTAGCGGGCCCTATCGCTCCTACAATGAGCAGTTCTTC.

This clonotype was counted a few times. As DNA, the CDR3 is TGTGCCAGTAGACAGTCAGGGAACCATGAGCAGTTCTTC. It translates to CASRQSGNHEQFF. The V gene is TRBV19, the J gene TRBJ2-1, with D maybe TRBD1 (5 bases). CDR1 is LNHDA and CDR2 is SQIVND in the germline V gene (reference sequence). Trimming cost V 6 bases and J 8 bases, with 14 bases left between them. The CDR3 sequence is 13 residues long.